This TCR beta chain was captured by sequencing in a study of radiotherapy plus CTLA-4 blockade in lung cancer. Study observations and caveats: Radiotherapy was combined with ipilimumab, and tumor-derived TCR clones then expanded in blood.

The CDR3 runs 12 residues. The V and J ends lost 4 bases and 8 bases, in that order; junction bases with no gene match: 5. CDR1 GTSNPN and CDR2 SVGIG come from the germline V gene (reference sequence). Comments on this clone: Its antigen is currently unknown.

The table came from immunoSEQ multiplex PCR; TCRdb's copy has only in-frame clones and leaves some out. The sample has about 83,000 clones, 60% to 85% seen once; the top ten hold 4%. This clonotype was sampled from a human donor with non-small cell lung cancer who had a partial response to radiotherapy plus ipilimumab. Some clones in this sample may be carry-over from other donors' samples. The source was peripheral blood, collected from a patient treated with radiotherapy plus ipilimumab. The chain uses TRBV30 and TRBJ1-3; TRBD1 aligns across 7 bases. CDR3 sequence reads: CAWNRGTDTIYF. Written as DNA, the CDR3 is TGTGCCTGGAATCGGGGGACAGACACCATATATTTT.